A selection of T cell receptor beta chains follows, all from one sample in a study of T-cell memory formation after mild COVID-19. MiXCR, run by TCRdb on the 5' RACE reads, gives a single entry per CDR3 protein. The data show 100,000 to 130,000 distinct CDR3 sequences, roughly a sixth seen once. The sequencing input was PBMCs or a T cell subset sorted from them (not recorded which). These receptors were obtained from a man between 18 and 35 years old who had mild COVID-19 (a few samples of this study predate the infection). Cell type and time point are not known. Each CDR3 is given with its conserved first and last residue. The D gene is left open where the match is weak. Rows give clone size only sometimes, using once, few, many, or a class for an expanded clone.

abundance	v_gene	j_gene	d_gene	CDR3aa	CDR3nt
many	TRBV7-2	TRBJ2-3	TRBD2	CASSLVAGAGDTQYF	TGTGCCAGCAGCTTAGTAGCGGGGGCTGGGGATACGCAGTATTTT
many	TRBV5-1	TRBJ2-1	-	CASSTGPGGQQFF	TGCGCCAGCAGCACCGGACCGGGGGGCCAGCAGTTCTTC
few	TRBV9	TRBJ2-2	-	CASRLFRDTGELFF	TGTGCCAGCAGACTCTTCAGAGACACCGGGGAGCTGTTTTTT
-	TRBV3-1	TRBJ2-5	TRBD2	CASSQAGGVGTQYF	TGTGCCAGCAGCCAAGCGGGGGGGGTCGGGACCCAGTACTTC
-	TRBV11-2	TRBJ2-3	TRBD1	CASSLRQGARTDTQYF	TGTGCCAGCAGCTTACGACAGGGGGCCCGCACAGATACGCAGTATTTT
many	TRBV6-2/TRBV6-3	TRBJ2-1	TRBD2	CASSFPNLVLANNEQFF	TGTGCCAGCAGTTTCCCTAACCTCGTACTAGCGAACAATGAGCAGTTCTTC
-	TRBV4-1	TRBJ1-4	TRBD1	CASSQDDRANEKLFF	TGCGCCAGCAGCCAAGATGACAGGGCCAACGAAAAACTGTTTTTT
few	TRBV5-1	TRBJ1-6	TRBD1	CASSPDRERSPLHF	TGCGCCAGCAGCCCCGACAGGGAGAGATCACCCCTCCACTTT
-	TRBV5-5	TRBJ1-5	TRBD1	CASSPWTGGINQPQHF	TGTGCCAGCAGCCCCTGGACAGGGGGGATCAATCAGCCCCAGCATTTT
-	TRBV27	TRBJ1-2	-	CASSLTGLGYGYTF	TGTGCCAGCAGTCTTACAGGGCTAGGGTATGGCTACACCTTC
-	TRBV6-2/TRBV6-3	TRBJ2-1	-	CASRRQTTSYNEQFF	TGTGCCAGCAGGCGACAGACAACCTCCTACAATGAGCAGTTCTTC
-	TRBV30	TRBJ1-2	-	CAWSAGGSVGYTF	TGTGCCTGGAGTGCGGGAGGCAGCGTCGGCTACACCTTC
few	TRBV5-1	TRBJ2-3	-	CASSRIGRGFTDTQYF	TGCGCCAGCAGCCGCATCGGGCGGGGATTCACAGATACGCAGTATTTT
few	TRBV2	TRBJ2-5	-	CASCRDHQETQYF	TGTGCCAGCTGCCGGGACCATCAAGAGACCCAGTACTTC
-	TRBV11-2	TRBJ2-3	-	CASSLGGGPDTQYF	TGTGCCAGCAGCTTAGGGGGGGGCCCAGATACGCAGTATTTT
few	TRBV5-1	TRBJ1-1	-	CASSLVYRGRTEAFF	TGCGCCAGCAGCTTGGTATATAGGGGCCGCACTGAAGCTTTCTTT
-	TRBV5-1	TRBJ2-3	-	CASSLLSLWDTQYF	TGCGCCAGCAGCTTGCTAAGCCTGTGGGATACGCAGTATTTT
few	TRBV6-5	TRBJ2-3	TRBD2	CASSYSGGGGRSLTQYF	TGTGCCAGCAGTTACTCGGGGGGGGGAGGTCGGTCGCTTACGCAGTATTTT
-	TRBV4-3	TRBJ2-3	TRBD2	CASSQDVPAGGGHTQYF	TGCGCCAGCAGCCAAGACGTTCCGGCGGGGGGAGGACATACGCAGTATTTT
few	TRBV7-2	TRBJ2-5	-	CASSGGPRETQYF	TGTGCCAGCAGTGGGGGGCCCCGAGAGACCCAGTACTTC
few	TRBV5-6	TRBJ1-6	TRBD1	CASSFGTDTPLHF	TGTGCCAGCAGCTTTGGGACAGATACACCCCTCCACTTT
-	TRBV5-1	TRBJ2-2	-	CASSRPGTLANTGELFF	TGCGCCAGCAGCCGTCCCGGGACACTCGCGAACACCGGGGAGCTGTTTTTT
-	TRBV20-1	TRBJ2-2	TRBD2	CSAARAGDTGELFF	TGCAGTGCTGCCCGAGCGGGGGACACCGGGGAGCTGTTTTTT
-	TRBV7-3	TRBJ2-1	-	CASSSQGNEQFF	TGTGCCAGCAGCTCCCAGGGTAATGAGCAGTTCTTC
-	TRBV18	TRBJ2-1	-	CASENYNEQFF	TGTGCCAGCGAGAATTACAATGAGCAGTTCTTC
-	TRBV2	TRBJ2-1	-	CASSFGGSRDEQFF	TGTGCCTCCTCATTTGGAGGGAGTAGGGATGAGCAGTTCTTC
medium-sized	TRBV2	TRBJ2-7	-	CASTQGGHLYEQYF	TGTGCCAGCACTCAGGGGGGACACCTATACGAGCAGTACTTC
few	TRBV20-1	TRBJ2-1	TRBD2	CSAGKTSGGIKGQFF	TGCAGTGCTGGGAAGACTAGCGGGGGTATTAAGGGGCAGTTCTTC
-	TRBV24-1	TRBJ2-5	-	CATSESETQYF	TGTGCCACCAGTGAGTCTGAGACCCAGTACTTC
few	TRBV20-1	TRBJ2-5	-	CSATSSEETQYF	TGCAGTGCAACCTCTAGTGAGGAGACCCAGTACTTC
few	TRBV7-9	TRBJ1-4	-	CASSLDRANEKLFF	TGTGCCAGCAGCTTAGACAGGGCTAATGAAAAACTGTTTTTT
-	TRBV11-2	TRBJ2-5	-	CASSFNQGETQYF	TGTGCCAGCAGCTTTAACCAGGGGGAGACCCAGTACTTC
-	TRBV4-2	TRBJ2-2	-	CASSHGPSTGELFF	TGTGCCAGCAGCCATGGGCCGAGCACCGGGGAGCTGTTTTTT
-	TRBV6-5	TRBJ1-1	-	CASSYGTGLGAFF	TGTGCCAGCAGTTACGGAACAGGGTTGGGGGCTTTCTTT
few	TRBV7-2	TRBJ1-4	-	CASSLARDTGEKLFF	TGTGCCAGCAGCTTAGCCCGGGACACCGGTGAAAAACTGTTTTTT
-	TRBV4-1	TRBJ2-1	-	CASSHSRGYNEQFF	TGCGCCAGCAGCCATTCTAGGGGCTACAATGAGCAGTTCTTC
-	TRBV30	TRBJ2-7	TRBD1	CAWSVPRTGARYEQYF	TGTGCCTGGAGTGTCCCCCGGACAGGGGCCCGTTACGAGCAGTACTTC
-	TRBV6-4	TRBJ2-3	-	CASRDGHTDTQYF	TGTGCCAGCAGGGACGGTCACACAGATACGCAGTATTTT
-	TRBV12-2	TRBJ2-1	-	CASRSLRQGIRHEQFF	TGTGCAAGTCGCTCCCTAAGACAGGGGATCCGTCATGAGCAGTTCTTC
few	TRBV7-9	TRBJ2-3	-	CASSSRRVPDTQYF	TGTGCCAGCAGCTCCCGAAGGGTCCCAGATACGCAGTATTTT
few	TRBV24-1	TRBJ2-3	-	CATSRAGDETDTQYF	TGTGCCACCAGCCGAGCAGGGGATGAGACAGATACGCAGTATTTT
-	TRBV20-1	TRBJ2-7	TRBD1	CSARTGTVSYEQYF	TGCAGTGCTAGAACCGGGACAGTGTCCTACGAGCAGTACTTC
-	TRBV4-2	TRBJ2-1	TRBD1	CASSPRQGYGNEQFF	TGTGCCAGCAGCCCCAGACAGGGGTACGGCAATGAGCAGTTCTTC